These 29 T cell receptor beta chains share one sample of origin, sequenced in a study of cytomegalovirus exposure and HLA in healthy donors. The primer mix had 60 Vbeta and 13 Jbeta primers. Libraries were prepared by immunoSEQ multiplex PCR; TCRdb keeps only in-frame clonotypes and omits some of them. The table has approximately 92,000 clones, 69% seen once; the top ten hold roughly 2.8%. Sequencing was performed on PBMCs. The source is a man aged 45-65 years in good health and CMV-seronegative.

The rearrangement joins TRBV10-3 to TRBJ2-3, with D unclear. The CDR3 has 11 amino acids. Germline CDR1 ENHRY, CDR2 SYGVKD. Trimming shortened V by 11 bases and J by 0 bases, and 6 bases separated the two germline ends. The CDR3 is CAVLSTDTQYF. CDR3 sequence (DNA): TGTGCCGTCCTTAGCACAGATACGCAGTATTTT.

The chain carries TRBV2 and TRBJ2-3; 9 bases are shared with TRBD1. V trimming: 5 bases; J trimming: 2 bases; junction bases outside the gene matches: 8. The CDR3 loop spans 16 amino acids. Germline V gene data show CDR1 as SNHLY and CDR2 as FYNNEI. The CDR3 region is CASSPRTGDSTDTQYF. The CDR3 region has the DNA TGTGCCAGCAGTCCCCGGACAGGGGATTCCACAGATACGCAGTATTTT.

This rearrangement joins TRBV5-8 to TRBJ2-7, with TRBD1 matching 10 bases. This CDR3 comprises 14 residues. CDR1 and CDR2 from the germline V gene are SGHTS and YDEGEE. After removal of 4 bases from V and 3 bases from J, the junction contained 4 bases not matched to a gene. The CDR3 sequence: CASSLGQGSYEQYF. For the CDR3, the DNA is TGTGCCAGCAGCCTGGGACAGGGGAGCTACGAGCAGTACTTC.

The chain combines TRBV9 with TRBJ2-3; 8 bases map to TRBD1. The CDR3 runs 15 residues. CDR1 is SGDLS, CDR2 YYNGEE, per germline. V was clipped by 4 bases and J by 0 bases; unmatched bases: 4. The CDR3 sequence: CASSFRTGSTDTQYF. DNA of the CDR3: TGTGCCAGCAGCTTCAGGACAGGGAGCACAGATACGCAGTATTTT.

This clone was found a few times. The chain is built from TRBV30 and TRBJ1-1; D is ambiguous. The CDR3 covers 14 residues. Trimming stripped 3 bases from V and 2 bases from J, with 13 bases between. The germline gives CDR1 GTSNPN, CDR2 SVGIG (reference sequence). CDR3 sequence reads: CAWRPLGLNTEAFF. The CDR3 coding sequence is TGTGCCTGGAGACCCCTCGGGTTAAACACTGAAGCTTTCTTT.

The V gene is TRBV11-3, the J gene TRBJ1-3; 9 nucleotides agree with TRBD1. The CDR3 has 14 amino acids. The ends lost 5 bases at V and 15 bases at J; junction bases unmatched: 14. Germline loops: CDR1 SGHNT, CDR2 YENEEA. The CDR3 DNA follows: TGTGCCAGCAGCCCAGGACAGGGGCAGCTCCTACCATATTTT. This encodes CASSPGQGQLLPYF.

The gene calls are TRBV5-1 and TRBJ2-1; the match to TRBD2 covers 7 bases. This CDR3 is built from 13 residues. Trimming cost V 4 bases and J 9 bases; bases outside gene matches: 7. Germline V gives CDR1 SGHRS, CDR2 YFSETQ. CDR3: CASSLTLAAEQFF. The CDR3 DNA reads TGCGCCAGCAGCCTGACCCTAGCGGCTGAGCAGTTCTTC.

The chain couples TRBV29-1 to TRBJ1-1; no clear D. In germline, CDR1 is SQVTM, CDR2 ANQGSEA. This CDR3 has 14 amino acids. V was clipped by 8 bases and J by 0 bases, with 16 bases between them. DNA for the CDR3: TGCAGCACTATAACGAACCGCATGAACACTGAAGCTTTCTTT. Translated, it gives CSTITNRMNTEAFF.

The V call is TRBV5-1, the J call TRBJ2-5; D is perhaps TRBD1 (5 bases). Trimming removed 0 bases from V and 5 bases from J, with 8 bases in between. CDR3 length: 13 residues. Germline V CDR1 and CDR2: SGHRS, YFSETQ. CDR3 sequence: CASSLEGLETQYF. CDR3 sequence (DNA): TGCGCCAGCAGCTTGGAGGGGCTCGAGACCCAGTACTTC. The variable domain in full, completed from reference TRBV5-1 and TRBJ2-5, reads KAGVTQTPRYLIKTRGQQVTLSCSPISGHRSVSWYQQTPGQGLQFLFEYFSETQRNKGNFPGRFSGRQFSNSRSEMNVSTLELGDSALYLCASSLEGLETQYFGPGTRLLVL.

The V and J genes are TRBV5-6 and TRBJ2-7, with TRBD1 matching 8 bases. Per germline, CDR1 SGHDT and CDR2 YYEEEE. After removal of 4 bases from V and 4 bases from J, the junction contained 10 bases not matched to a gene. The CDR3 is 15 residues long. The CDR3 is CASSTRRTGKYEQYF. The CDR3 DNA is TGTGCCAGCAGCACACGCCGGACAGGGAAATACGAGCAGTACTTC.

This chain connects TRBV6-5 to TRBJ1-2; TRBD1 might be the D (6 bases). The germline V gene has CDR1 MNHEY and CDR2 SVGAGI. The CDR3 spans 11 residues. Trimming shortened V by 6 bases and J by 8 bases, and 10 bases separated the two germline ends. CDR3 sequence reads: CASSGGPGYTF. DNA of the CDR3: TGTGCCAGCAGCGGGGGGCCCGGCTACACCTTC.

This rearrangement joins TRBV27 to TRBJ1-1; D is unresolved. Germline V gene data show CDR1 as MNHEY and CDR2 as SMNVEV (reference sequence). The ends were cut back, 3 bases at V and 7 bases at J, with 15 bases in the middle. This CDR3 region has 14 residues. The CDR3 sequence: CASSLHLEVGEAFF. CDR3 nucleotides: TGTGCCAGCAGTTTGCATCTGGAGGTGGGTGAAGCTTTCTTT.

The chain joins TRBV2 to TRBJ2-1; 10 nucleotides align to TRBD2. Trimming took 4 bases from V and 4 from J; bases not matched to a gene: 4. This CDR3 spans 15 amino acids. Germline assignment: CDR1 SNHLY and CDR2 FYNNEI. Here the CDR3 reads CASSAQRGGYNEQFF. CDR3 DNA sequence: TGTGCCAGCAGTGCCCAGCGGGGGGGGTACAATGAGCAGTTCTTC.

The chain couples TRBV7-2 to TRBJ2-3; maybe TRBD1 (6 bases). The CDR3 is made up of 15 amino acids. The V end was cut by 1 base, the J end by 6 bases, with 14 bases between. CDR1 SGHTA and CDR2 FQGNSA come from the germline V gene. The CDR3, as DNA: TGTGCCAGCAGCTTAGAAGGGACAACGGCGGATACGCAGTATTTT. As protein: CASSLEGTTADTQYF.

This clone occurred a few times. The chain has TRBV7-2 and TRBJ2-7; a possible D gene is TRBD2 (6 bases). The germline gives CDR1 SGHTA, CDR2 FQGNSA. Trimming took 2 bases from V and 5 from J, leaving 19 bases between them. CDR3 size: 16 residues. The CDR3 DNA reads as TGTGCCAGCAGCTTACAAAAATGGGACTTGGCGAACGAGCAGTACTTC. Its protein product is CASSLQKWDLANEQYF. Using reference TRBV7-2 and TRBJ2-7 for the parts outside the CDR3, the full variable domain is GAGVSQSPSNKVTEKGKDVELRCDPISGHTALYWYRQSLGQGLEFLIYFQGNSAPDKSGLPSDRFSAERTGGSVSTLTIQRTQQEDSAVYLCASSLQKWDLANEQYFGPGTRLTVT.

The J gene is TRBJ2-3, the V gene TRBV4-2; 7 bases align to TRBD2. This CDR3 contains 17 residues. Germline loops: CDR1 LGHNA, CDR2 YNFKEQ. V was pared by 0 bases and J by 5 bases, with 11 bases of the junction left unmatched. CDR3 nucleotides: TGTGCCAGCAGCCAAGAGCAGGTGGCGGGAGCCGGAGATACGCAGTATTTT. It specifies CASSQEQVAGAGDTQYF.

J is TRBJ2-7 and V is TRBV6-1; 11 bases are a match to TRBD2. Germline CDR1 reads MNHNS; CDR2 reads SASEGT. The CDR3 runs to 15 residues. Trimming took 4 bases from V and 2 from J; bases not matched to a gene: 4. The chain's CDR3 is CASSVSSGGAYEQYF. CDR3 DNA sequence: TGTGCCAGCAGTGTTAGTAGCGGGGGGGCCTACGAGCAGTACTTC.

The chain couples TRBV7-3 to TRBJ2-1; 8 bases are a match to TRBD1. After removal of 5 bases from V and 1 base from J, the junction contained 4 bases not matched to a gene. This CDR3 spans 15 amino acids. Germline lookup yields CDR1 SGHTA and CDR2 FQGTGA. Written as DNA, the CDR3 is TGTGCCAGCAGCCCGGACAGGGTATCCTACAATGAGCAGTTCTTC. It translates to CASSPDRVSYNEQFF.

This chain links TRBV10-3 with TRBJ2-1, with TRBD2 matching over 8 bases. V lost 3 bases, J lost 9 bases, and 7 bases stayed unmatched. Germline assignment: CDR1 ENHRY and CDR2 SYGVKD. The CDR3 covers 14 residues. CDR3: CAISELLAAVEQFF. The CDR3 DNA sequence: TGTGCCATCAGTGAATTACTAGCGGCGGTTGAGCAGTTCTTC.

The chain joins TRBV19 to TRBJ2-1; 9 bases map to TRBD1. The CDR3 runs to 16 residues. Germline CDR1 reads LNHDA; CDR2 reads SQIVND (reference sequence). Trimming removed 3 bases from V and 3 bases from J; junction bases left unmatched: 6. CDR3 sequence (DNA): TGTGCCAGTAGTATGTTGTTGGACAGGGGCTACAATGAGCAGTTCTTC. Amino acids: CASSMLLDRGYNEQFF.

The CDR3 region is CASSWGGRYQETQYF. DNA for the CDR3: TGCGCCAGCAGCTGGGGGGGCAGGTACCAAGAGACCCAGTACTTC. The chain couples TRBV5-1 to TRBJ2-5, with a tentative D call TRBD2 (7 bases). From germline, CDR1 is SGHRS and CDR2 YFSETQ. This CDR3 is built from 15 residues. The ends were cut back, 3 bases at V and 0 bases at J, with 12 bases in the middle.

This sequence joins TRBV4-3 and TRBJ2-1; 12 bases agree with TRBD2. CDR1 is LGHNA and CDR2 is YSLEER in the germline V gene. The CDR3 covers 15 residues. After removal of 4 bases from V and 9 bases from J, the junction contained 7 bases not matched to a gene. CDR3 in amino acids: CASSRGLAGPSEQFF. DNA of the CDR3: TGCGCCAGCAGCCGCGGACTAGCGGGACCGAGTGAGCAGTTCTTC.

The chain couples TRBV30 to TRBJ1-5, with a weak D call TRBD1 (5 bases). CDR1 and CDR2 from the germline V gene are GTSNPN and SVGIG (reference sequence). Trimming pared 3 bases from V and 6 bases from J, leaving 9 bases between. CDR3 length: 12 residues. The CDR3 nucleotides read TGTGCCTGGAGCAGGGCTACTCAGCCCCAGCATTTT. Translating it yields CAWSRATQPQHF.

V and J are TRBV6-5 and TRBJ1-1, with 10 bases lining up with TRBD1. Looked up from germline, CDR1 is MNHEY and CDR2 is SVGAGI. After removal of 6 bases from V and 7 bases from J, the junction contained 8 bases not matched to a gene. This CDR3 is built from 14 residues. The CDR3 reads CASRTGQGPSEAFF. The CDR3 DNA reads TGTGCCAGCAGAACGGGACAGGGGCCAAGTGAAGCTTTCTTT.

The chain is built from TRBV5-6 and TRBJ1-4, with 12 bases identical to TRBD1. V shed 3 bases, J shed 7 bases, and the junction held 7 bases outside the gene matches. Germline V gene lookup returns CDR1 SGHDT and CDR2 YYEEEE. This CDR3 contains 16 residues. CDR3 nucleotides: TGTGCCAGCAGCTACAAACCGGGACAGGGGGCTGAAAAACTGTTTTTT. Translating it yields CASSYKPGQGAEKLFF.

The J gene is TRBJ2-1, the V gene TRBV7-2; the match to TRBD2 covers 7 bases. Trimming took 2 bases from V and 8 from J; bases not matched to a gene: 6. The CDR3 totals 14 residues. From germline, CDR1 is SGHTA and CDR2 FQGNSA. The DNA of the CDR3 is TGTGCCAGCAGCTTAAGGATGGCGGGAGATGAGCAGTTCTTC. Translation gives CASSLRMAGDEQFF.

The J gene is TRBJ2-1, the V gene TRBV4-3; D is unclear. Trimming stripped 4 bases from V and 1 base from J, with 5 bases between. In germline, CDR1 is LGHNA, CDR2 YSLEER. The CDR3 has 13 residues. The DNA for the CDR3 is TGCGCCAGCAGCCTCCGGTCCTACAATGAGCAGTTCTTC. Translating gives CASSLRSYNEQFF.

V is TRBV7-2 and J is TRBJ1-3; D is uncertain. This CDR3 is built from 14 residues. Germline V CDR1 and CDR2: SGHTA, FQGNSA. Trimming left V 2 bases short and J 2 bases short, with 7 bases between. CDR3 loop: CASSLNRAGNTIYF. CDR3 DNA sequence: TGTGCCAGCAGCTTAAACAGAGCTGGAAACACCATATATTTT.

This rearrangement joins TRBV14 to TRBJ1-6, with 8 positions matching TRBD1. Germline V gene data show CDR1 as SGHDN and CDR2 as FVKESK. V gave up 0 bases and J gave up 8 bases; unmatched junction bases: 6. This CDR3 has 16 residues. CDR3 DNA: TGTGCCAGCAGCCAAGACCCAGGGGGCGGGTATTCACCCCTCCACTTT. Amino acid sequence: CASSQDPGGGYSPLHF.